The T cell receptor (beta chain) described here comes from a study of molecular identifiers for immune sequencing clone quantification. This clonotype was found many times. Naive CD8 T cells were sorted as CD8+CD4-CCR7+CD45RA+. MiXCR, run by TCRdb on the PCR reads, gives a single entry per CDR3 protein. The sample has approximately 37,000 distinct CDR3 sequences; 19% are singletons. The V end lost 1 base, the J end lost 1 base, and 15 bases lay between the germline ends. The germline V gene has CDR1 MGHDK and CDR2 SYGVNS. The CDR3 is made up of 17 amino acids. The chain uses TRBV25-1 and TRBJ2-3; D unclear. The specimen sequenced was naive CD8+ T cells from blood, with Jurkat cell RNA spiked in. Indicated subset: FACS-sorted CD8+CD4-CCR7+CD45RA+ naive T cells. The source of this sequence is a human donor in good health. Some libraries in this study had Jurkat cell RNA spiked in. The CDR3 region has the DNA TGTGCCAGCAGTGAATCAGAGAGCCATCATGGCACAGATACGCAGTATTTT. Its protein product is CASSESESHHGTDTQYF.